One and the same sample provided the 26 T cell receptor beta chains below, sequenced in a study of T cells after posttransplantation cyclophosphamide. Sequenced by immunoSEQ multiplex PCR; TCRdb stores in-frame clones only, minus some. Singletons are absent from the sample, which has 20,000 to 25,000 clones. Sequencing used PBMCs. These receptors all stem from a woman aged 55-69 years in good health, CMV-negative, and a related stem cell transplant donor.

The sample holds many counts of this clone. The chain recombines TRBV5-4 with TRBJ1-2, with 7 bases matching TRBD1. The CDR3 is 13 amino acids. Losses at the gene ends were 4 bases for V and 5 bases for J; bases not matched to a gene: 5. The germline CDR1 and CDR2 sequences are SGHNT and YYREEE (reference sequence). CDR3 bases: TGTGCCAGCAGCCTAGACAGGGTATATGGCTACACCTTC. This encodes CASSLDRVYGYTF.

This clone was seen many times. The V call is TRBV6-5, the J call TRBJ2-2, with no clear D. Looked up from germline, CDR1 is MNHEY and CDR2 is SVGAGI. This CDR3 is 15 amino acids long. The ends were cut back, 0 bases at V and 6 bases at J, with 11 bases in the middle. CDR3 DNA sequence: TGTGCCAGCAGTTACTCATACATGGCCGCCGGGGAGCTGTTTTTT. Translation: CASSYSYMAAGELFF.

Ten or more counts support this clone. The rearrangement uses TRBV7-2 and TRBJ2-7; TRBD1 agrees at 7 bases. V gave up 1 base and J gave up 3 bases; unmatched junction bases: 3. There are 14 residues in the CDR3. Germline CDR1 SGHTA, CDR2 FQGNSA. The CDR3 here is CASSLGPGGYEQYF. The CDR3 DNA reads TGTGCCAGCAGCTTAGGGCCAGGGGGCTACGAGCAGTACTTC.

In this sample, this clone turned up many times. The J gene is TRBJ2-7, the V gene TRBV9; D is unresolved. Trimming took 4 bases from V and 5 from J, leaving 16 bases between them. Germline V gene sequence: CDR1 SGDLS, CDR2 YYNGEE. The CDR3 spans 14 residues. The DNA for the CDR3 is TGTGCCAGCAGCCCCGAGTTAGCAACGGACGAGCAGTACTTC. Protein sequence: CASSPELATDEQYF.

In this sample, this clone turned up many times. The chain links TRBV19 to TRBJ1-3, with D possibly matching TRBD1 (5 bases). Per the germline V gene, CDR1 is LNHDA and CDR2 is SQIVND (reference sequence). This CDR3 has 17 amino acids. V lost 3 bases, J lost 0 bases, and 15 bases lay in between. In DNA, the CDR3 is TGTGCCAGTAGTATCCTCCTTACCGACAGCTCTGGAAACACCATATATTTT. This translates into CASSILLTDSSGNTIYF.

This clone was counted many times. The V gene is TRBV6-1, the J gene TRBJ2-5; a possible D gene is TRBD2 (6 bases). CDR3 length equals 12 residues. CDR1 is MNHNS, CDR2 SASEGT, per germline. Deletions cut 5 bases from V and 7 bases from J, with 11 bases between. CDR3 in DNA: TGTGCCAGCAGTCCGGAGGGAGGGACCCAGTACTTC. Protein sequence: CASSPEGGTQYF.

The chain combines TRBV7-2 with TRBJ1-2, with a possible D match to TRBD1 (5 bases). Germline V gene sequence: CDR1 SGHTA, CDR2 FQGNSA. This CDR3 spans 17 amino acids. V shed 5 bases and J shed 3 bases, with 22 bases lying between them. The CDR3 sequence is CASSLTGRVAGHYGYTF. The CDR3 DNA reads as TGTGCCAGCAGCCTCACCGGGAGGGTGGCAGGGCACTATGGCTACACCTTC.

This clone was seen ten or more times. The chain carries TRBV7-2 and TRBJ2-4; D is perhaps TRBD1 (7 bases). Deletions cut 5 bases from V and 0 bases from J, with 11 bases between. CDR3 length equals 15 residues. Germline lookup yields CDR1 SGHTA and CDR2 FQGNSA. CDR3 protein: CASSPGGTAKNIQYF. CDR3 in DNA: TGTGCCAGCAGCCCAGGGGGGACAGCCAAAAACATTCAGTACTTC.

This clone was detected ten times or more. V and J are TRBV10-3 and TRBJ2-5; a possible D gene is TRBD1 (5 bases). Looked up from germline, CDR1 is ENHRY and CDR2 is SYGVKD. The CDR3 contains 14 residues. V was pared by 0 bases and J by 3 bases, with 8 bases between. The CDR3: CAISESQGKETQYF. The CDR3 DNA sequence: TGTGCCATCAGTGAGTCGCAGGGAAAAGAGACCCAGTACTTC.

This clone came up many times. The V gene is TRBV5-1, the J gene TRBJ1-2; D gene uncertain. This CDR3 has 13 residues. Deletions cut 4 bases from V and 4 bases from J, with 11 bases between. Per the germline V gene, CDR1 is SGHRS and CDR2 is YFSETQ. CDR3 in amino acids: CASSPGEGYGYTF. The CDR3 DNA reads as TGCGCCAGCAGCCCCGGGGAGGGCTATGGCTACACCTTC.

This clone was seen at least ten times. The J gene is TRBJ2-1, the V gene TRBV7-6; TRBD1 matches 7 bases. V lost 5 bases and J lost 7; bases outside the gene matches: 11. CDR3 length: 15 amino acids. Germline V gene data show CDR1 as SGHVS and CDR2 as FNYEAQ. Here the CDR3 reads CASSVTGTQGNEQFF. The CDR3 nucleotides read TGTGCCAGCAGCGTAACCGGGACACAGGGGAATGAGCAGTTCTTC.

This clone was counted many times. This rearrangement joins TRBV6-5 to TRBJ1-1, with 7 bases identical to TRBD1. CDR1 and CDR2 from the germline V gene are MNHEY and SVGAGI. Losses at the gene ends were 0 bases for V and 5 bases for J; bases not matched to a gene: 3. The CDR3 is made up of 14 amino acids. The chain's CDR3 is CASSYSRGRTEAFF. Here the CDR3 DNA reads TGTGCCAGCAGTTACTCGAGGGGGCGAACTGAAGCTTTCTTT.

This clone occurred many times. The V and J genes are TRBV7-2 and TRBJ2-4, with 11 bases fitting TRBD2. Trimming removed 0 bases from V and 3 bases from J; junction bases left unmatched: 16. The CDR3 runs 21 residues. CDR1 SGHTA and CDR2 FQGNSA come from the germline V gene. The CDR3 loop reads CASSLAVLAGGPMVGKNIQYF. CDR3 sequence (DNA): TGTGCCAGCAGCTTAGCGGTTTTAGCGGGAGGGCCTATGGTGGGCAAAAACATTCAGTACTTC.

This clone was detected only a few times. The CDR3 sequence: CASSVGAEVITEAFF. The DNA for the CDR3 is TGTGCCAGCAGCGTAGGGGCAGAAGTTATCACTGAAGCTTTCTTT. The V call is TRBV9, the J call TRBJ1-1; D remains ambiguous. V dropped 0 bases and J dropped 4 bases, with 13 bases sitting between them. This CDR3 spans 15 amino acids. CDR1 is SGDLS, CDR2 YYNGEE, per germline.

This clone was detected ten times or more. V gene TRBV10-3 combines with J gene TRBJ2-7, with 14 bases identical to TRBD2. With 6 bases clipped from V and 7 bases from J, the junction kept 8 bases outside the gene matches. Germline lookup yields CDR1 ENHRY and CDR2 SYGVKD. This CDR3 has 15 residues. This CDR3 is CAISAGTSGGLEQYF. CDR3 bases: TGTGCCATCAGCGCGGGGACTAGCGGGGGACTGGAGCAGTACTTC.

This clone appeared many times. The rearrangement uses TRBV27 and TRBJ2-3; TRBD1 aligns across 8 bases. Germline assignment: CDR1 MNHEY and CDR2 SMNVEV (reference sequence). Losses at the gene ends were 7 bases for V and 4 bases for J; bases not matched to a gene: 10. The CDR3 has 15 amino acids. Here the CDR3 reads CASKLWAGGADTQYF. The CDR3 DNA reads TGTGCCAGCAAATTGTGGGCAGGGGGCGCAGATACGCAGTATTTT.

This clone was picked up many times. The V gene is TRBV6-6, the J gene TRBJ1-5, with 10 bases aligning to TRBD1. Unmatched junction bases numbered 11, after V lost 6 bases and J lost 6 bases. The CDR3 is 16 residues long. Germline V CDR1 and CDR2: MNHNY, SVGAGI (reference sequence). DNA of the CDR3: TGTGCCAGCAGCGAAACCGACAGGGGGCGAGTTCAGCCCCAGCATTTT. Translation gives CASSETDRGRVQPQHF.

This clone was detected only a few times. The chain carries TRBV27 and TRBJ2-3; TRBD1 might be the D (5 bases). Germline CDR1 and CDR2: MNHEY and SMNVEV (reference sequence). V was shortened by 2 bases and J by 5 bases, with 8 bases between the two germline ends. This CDR3 has 13 amino acids. CDR3 DNA sequence: TGTGCCAGCAGTTTAATTCAGGGAGATACGCAGTATTTT. Its translation: CASSLIQGDTQYF.

This clone has a handful of counts. The V call is TRBV5-1, the J call TRBJ2-2, with D possibly being TRBD1 (6 bases). The germline gives CDR1 SGHRS, CDR2 YFSETQ. The V gene lost 6 bases and the J gene lost 3 bases, with 9 bases spanning the gap. The CDR3 consists of 13 residues. This CDR3 reads CASNDRYTGELFF. CDR3 coding DNA: TGCGCCAGCAACGACAGGTACACCGGGGAGCTGTTTTTT.

This clone was detected a few times. At one end the junction does not follow the germline gene, possibly because of a read error. Here the CDR3 DNA reads TGTGCCGGCAGTTCACCGGGACAGGCGGTAGGTGCCAATGAGCAGTTCTTC. Its translation: CAGSSPGQAVGANEQFF. This chain uses TRBV4-2 with TRBJ2-1; 8 nucleotides align to TRBD1. From germline, CDR1 is LGHNA and CDR2 YNFKEQ. The CDR3 consists of 17 residues.

This clone was detected many times. The genes are TRBV28 and TRBJ1-2; 9 bases map to TRBD1. V shed 1 base, J shed 8 bases, and the junction held 8 bases outside the gene matches. In germline, CDR1 is MDHEN, CDR2 SYDVKM. This CDR3 is built from 15 residues. The CDR3 reads CASSLSPTGGGGYTF. CDR3 bases: TGTGCCAGCAGTTTATCACCGACAGGGGGGGGAGGCTACACCTTC.

V and J are TRBV23-1 and TRBJ2-7, with D unclear. TRBV23-1 is sorted into the ORF group, with uncertain function. V shed 3 bases and J shed 4 bases, with 7 bases lying between them. The CDR3 consists of 12 residues. The CDR3 sequence is CASSQVDYEQYF. The CDR3 nucleotides are TGCGCCAGCAGTCAGGTAGATTACGAGCAGTACTTC.

V gene TRBV6-5 combines with J gene TRBJ2-1; 11 bases align to TRBD2. This CDR3 contains 15 residues. Germline lookup yields CDR1 MNHEY and CDR2 SVGAGI. The junction had 6 bases not matched to a gene; V was cut back by 9 bases and J by 2 bases. The CDR3 is CASNSGLAAYNEQFF. The DNA of the CDR3 is TGTGCCAGTAACTCGGGACTAGCGGCCTACAATGAGCAGTTCTTC.

This clone came up many times. The genes are TRBV28 and TRBJ1-5; weak D call: TRBD1 (5 bases). In germline, CDR1 is MDHEN, CDR2 SYDVKM. CDR3 length equals 14 residues. The ends were cut back, 6 bases at V and 11 bases at J, with 20 bases in the middle. The CDR3 coding sequence is TGTGCCAGCAGAGGAGGGGACTTCGGTTCGTCCCAGCATTTT. This encodes CASRGGDFGSSQHF.

V gene TRBV2 combines with J gene TRBJ2-1, with TRBD2 matching over 12 bases. The CDR3 spans 16 residues. Per germline, CDR1 SNHLY and CDR2 FYNNEI. After removal of 3 bases from V and 7 bases from J, the junction contained 7 bases not matched to a gene. The CDR3 spells CASSELAGGPWNEQFF. CDR3 bases: TGTGCCAGCAGTGAGCTAGCGGGAGGGCCCTGGAATGAGCAGTTCTTC.

This clone was seen ten or more times. The chain links TRBV15 to TRBJ2-3, with 11 bases that match TRBD2. This CDR3 has 16 amino acids. V gave up 3 bases and J gave up 2 bases; unmatched junction bases: 4. Germline values: CDR1 LNHNV, CDR2 YYDKDF (reference sequence). CDR3 DNA: TGTGCCACCAGCAGCAGACTAGCGGGGACCACAGATACGCAGTATTTT. Protein product: CATSSRLAGTTDTQYF. Combining the CDR3 with reference TRBV15 and TRBJ2-3 gives the whole variable domain DAMVIQNPRYQVTQFGKPVTLSCSQTLNHNVMYWYQQKSSQAPKLLFHYYDKDFNNEADTPDNFQSRRPNTSFCFLDIRSPGLGDTAMYLCATSSRLAGTTDTQYFGPGTRLTVL.